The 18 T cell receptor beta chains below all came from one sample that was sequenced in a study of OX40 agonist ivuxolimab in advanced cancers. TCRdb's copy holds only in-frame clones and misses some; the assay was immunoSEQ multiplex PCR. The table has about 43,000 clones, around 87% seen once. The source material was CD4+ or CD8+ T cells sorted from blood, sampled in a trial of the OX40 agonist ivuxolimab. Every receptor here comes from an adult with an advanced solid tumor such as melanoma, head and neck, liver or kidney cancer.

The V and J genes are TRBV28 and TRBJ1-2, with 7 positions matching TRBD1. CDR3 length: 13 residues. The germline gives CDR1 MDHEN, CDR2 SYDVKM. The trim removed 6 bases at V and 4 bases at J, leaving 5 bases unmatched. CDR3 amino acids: CASRISGGYGYTF. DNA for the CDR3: TGTGCCAGCAGAATATCAGGGGGCTATGGCTACACCTTC.

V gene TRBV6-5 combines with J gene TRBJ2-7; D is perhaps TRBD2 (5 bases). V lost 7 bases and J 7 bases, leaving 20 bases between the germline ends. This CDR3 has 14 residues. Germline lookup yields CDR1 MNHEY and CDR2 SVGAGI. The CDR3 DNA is TGTGCCAGCACACCTAACGGAAAAACGGGAGAGCAGTACTTC. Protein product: CASTPNGKTGEQYF.

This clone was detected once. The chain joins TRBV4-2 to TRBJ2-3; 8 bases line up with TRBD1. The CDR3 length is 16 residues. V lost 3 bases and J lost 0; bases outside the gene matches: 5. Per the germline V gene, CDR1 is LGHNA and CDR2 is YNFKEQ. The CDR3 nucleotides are TGTGCCAGCAGCCACCTGACAGGGGCCAGCACAGATACGCAGTATTTT. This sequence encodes CASSHLTGASTDTQYF.

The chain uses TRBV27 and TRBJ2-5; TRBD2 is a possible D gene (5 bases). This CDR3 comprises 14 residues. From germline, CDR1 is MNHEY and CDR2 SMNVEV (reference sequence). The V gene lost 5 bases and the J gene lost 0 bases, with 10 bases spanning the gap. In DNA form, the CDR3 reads TGTGCCAGCAGTCCAGTGGGAGACCAAGAGACCCAGTACTTC. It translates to CASSPVGDQETQYF.

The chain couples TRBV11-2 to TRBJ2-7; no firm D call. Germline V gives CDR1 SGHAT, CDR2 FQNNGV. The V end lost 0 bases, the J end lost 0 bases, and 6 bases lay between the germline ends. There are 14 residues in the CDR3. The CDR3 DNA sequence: TGTGCCAGCAGCTTAGACAGAAGCTCCTACGAGCAGTACTTC. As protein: CASSLDRSSYEQYF.

CDR3: CASSGLAGLYNEQFF. The CDR3 region has the DNA TGTGCCAGCAGTGGACTAGCGGGTCTCTACAATGAGCAGTTCTTC. This chain links TRBV2 with TRBJ2-1; 10 positions agree with TRBD2. Trimming cost V 4 bases and J 3 bases; bases outside gene matches: 3. CDR3 size: 15 residues. The V gene's germline CDR1 is SNHLY and CDR2 FYNNEI.

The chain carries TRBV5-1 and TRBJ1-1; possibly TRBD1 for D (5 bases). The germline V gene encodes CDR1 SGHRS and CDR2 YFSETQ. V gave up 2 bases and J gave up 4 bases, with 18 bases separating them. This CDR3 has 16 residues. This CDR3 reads CASSLGGDGVGTEAFF. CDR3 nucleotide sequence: TGCGCCAGCAGCTTAGGAGGGGATGGAGTCGGCACTGAAGCTTTCTTT.

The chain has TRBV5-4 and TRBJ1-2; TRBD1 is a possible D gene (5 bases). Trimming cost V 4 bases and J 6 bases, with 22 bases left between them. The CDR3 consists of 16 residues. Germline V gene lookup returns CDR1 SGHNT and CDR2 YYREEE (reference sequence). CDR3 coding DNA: TGTGCCAGCAGCAGAGGGACCGTAGAAGGATTCAATGGCTACACCTTC. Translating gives CASSRGTVEGFNGYTF.

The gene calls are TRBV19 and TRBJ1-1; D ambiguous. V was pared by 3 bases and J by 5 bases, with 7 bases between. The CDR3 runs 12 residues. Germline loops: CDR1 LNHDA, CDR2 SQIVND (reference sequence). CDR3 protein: CASSISRTEAFF. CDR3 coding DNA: TGTGCCAGTAGTATTTCAAGGACTGAAGCTTTCTTT.

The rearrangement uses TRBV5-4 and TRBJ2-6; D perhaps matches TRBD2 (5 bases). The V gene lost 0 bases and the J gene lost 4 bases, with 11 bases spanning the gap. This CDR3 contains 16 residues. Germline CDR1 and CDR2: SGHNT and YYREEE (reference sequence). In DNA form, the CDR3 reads TGTGCCAGCAGCTTGGCCGGGGTAGGGGGGGCCAACGTCCTGACTTTC. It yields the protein CASSLAGVGGANVLTF.

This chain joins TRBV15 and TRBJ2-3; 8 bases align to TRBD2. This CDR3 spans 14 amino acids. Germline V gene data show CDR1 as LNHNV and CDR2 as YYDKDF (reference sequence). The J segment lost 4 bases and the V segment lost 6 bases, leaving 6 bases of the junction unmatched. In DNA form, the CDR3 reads TGTGCCACCAGTACGGGGGGGCGAGCAGATACGCAGTATTTT. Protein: CATSTGGRADTQYF.

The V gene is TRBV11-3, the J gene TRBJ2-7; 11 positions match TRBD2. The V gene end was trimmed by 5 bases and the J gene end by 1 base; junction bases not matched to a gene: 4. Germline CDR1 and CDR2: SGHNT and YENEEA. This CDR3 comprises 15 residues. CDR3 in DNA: TGTGCCAGCAGCCCCGGGACTAGCGGATCCTACGAGCAGTACTTC. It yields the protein CASSPGTSGSYEQYF. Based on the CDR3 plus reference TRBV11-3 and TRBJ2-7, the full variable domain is EAGVVQSPRYKIIEKKQPVAFWCNPISGHNTLYWYLQNLGQGPELLIRYENEEAVDDSQLPKDRFSAERLKGVDSTLKIQPAELGDSAVYLCASSPGTSGSYEQYFGPGTRLTVT.

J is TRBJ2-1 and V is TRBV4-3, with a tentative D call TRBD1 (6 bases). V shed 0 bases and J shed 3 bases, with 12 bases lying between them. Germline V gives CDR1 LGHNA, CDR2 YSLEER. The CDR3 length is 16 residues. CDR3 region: CASSQDIGGYYNEQFF. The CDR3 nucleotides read TGCGCCAGCAGCCAAGATATAGGGGGTTACTACAATGAGCAGTTCTTC.

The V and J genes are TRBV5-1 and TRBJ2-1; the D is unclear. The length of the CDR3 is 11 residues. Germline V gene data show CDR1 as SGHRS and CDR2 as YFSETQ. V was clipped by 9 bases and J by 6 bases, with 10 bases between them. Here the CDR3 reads CATNTANEQFF. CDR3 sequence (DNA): TGCGCCACGAACACCGCCAATGAGCAGTTCTTC.

The CDR3 DNA reads TGTGCCAGCAGTATACTACAGGGACTGGGGCCCCAGCATTTT. It yields the protein CASSILQGLGPQHF. This sequence joins TRBV27 and TRBJ1-5, with a possible D match to TRBD1 (6 bases). The CDR3 has 14 residues. V shed 5 bases and J shed 9 bases, with 17 bases lying between them. Germline V gene lookup returns CDR1 MNHEY and CDR2 SMNVEV (reference sequence).

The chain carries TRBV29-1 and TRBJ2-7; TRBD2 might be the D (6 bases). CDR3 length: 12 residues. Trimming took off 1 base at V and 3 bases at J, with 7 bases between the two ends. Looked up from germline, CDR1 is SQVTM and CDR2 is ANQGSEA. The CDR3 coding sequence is TGCAGCGTTGAAGGGGGGGACTACGAGCAGTACTTC. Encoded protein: CSVEGGDYEQYF.

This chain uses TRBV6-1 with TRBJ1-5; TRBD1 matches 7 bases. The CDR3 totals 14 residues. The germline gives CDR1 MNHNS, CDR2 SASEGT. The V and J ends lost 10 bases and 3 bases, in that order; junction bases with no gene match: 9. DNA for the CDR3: TGTGCCACTGGACAGGTCCCAAACAATCAGCCCCAGCATTTT. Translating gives CATGQVPNNQPQHF.

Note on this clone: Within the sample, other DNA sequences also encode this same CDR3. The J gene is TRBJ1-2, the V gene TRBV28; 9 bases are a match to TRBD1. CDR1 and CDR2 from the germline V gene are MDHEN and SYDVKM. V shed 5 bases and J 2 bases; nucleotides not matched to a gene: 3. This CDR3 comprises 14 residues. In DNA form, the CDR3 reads TGTGCCAGCAGTCTTGGACAGGGGAACTATGGCTACACCTTC. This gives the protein CASSLGQGNYGYTF.